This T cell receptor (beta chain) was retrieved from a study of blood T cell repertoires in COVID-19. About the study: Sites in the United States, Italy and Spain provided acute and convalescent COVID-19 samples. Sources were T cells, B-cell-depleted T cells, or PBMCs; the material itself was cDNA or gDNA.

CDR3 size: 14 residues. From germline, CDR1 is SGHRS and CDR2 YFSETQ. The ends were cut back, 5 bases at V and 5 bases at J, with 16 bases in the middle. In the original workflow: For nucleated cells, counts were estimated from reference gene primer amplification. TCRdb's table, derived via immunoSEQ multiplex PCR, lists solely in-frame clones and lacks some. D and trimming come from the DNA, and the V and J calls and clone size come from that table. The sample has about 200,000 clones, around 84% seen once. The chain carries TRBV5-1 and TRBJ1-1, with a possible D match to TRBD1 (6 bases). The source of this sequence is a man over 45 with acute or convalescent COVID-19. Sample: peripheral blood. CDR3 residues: CASSPTQGGTEAFF. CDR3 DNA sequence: TGCGCCAGCAGTCCGACACAGGGTGGTACTGAAGCTTTCTTT.